The 24 T cell receptor beta chains in this list originate from one sample, sequenced in a study of T cells in localized non-small cell lung cancer. The protocol was immunoSEQ multiplex PCR, while the TCRdb copy is restricted to in-frame clones and leaves out a portion. The table lists about 2,000 clones, 25% to 30% of them singletons. The material sequenced was normal lung tissue next to the tumor, taken before any cancer treatment. The receptor set was obtained from a male donor older than 55 with stage II lung adenocarcinoma.

Within the sample, this clone is medium-sized. The chain uses TRBV28 and TRBJ2-1, with 7 bases lining up with TRBD2. Germline CDR1 is MDHEN and CDR2 is SYDVKM. The V gene end was trimmed by 5 bases and the J gene end by 9 bases; junction bases not matched to a gene: 10. The CDR3 contains 14 residues. Here the CDR3 reads CASSVTGLPSEQFF. The CDR3 nucleotides read TGTGCCAGCAGTGTAACGGGACTACCCAGTGAGCAGTTCTTC.

V gene TRBV28 combines with J gene TRBJ1-2; possible D gene TRBD1, 5 bases. The length of the CDR3 is 13 residues. Germline lookup yields CDR1 MDHEN and CDR2 SYDVKM. The ends were cut back, 9 bases at V and 5 bases at J, with 16 bases in the middle. The CDR3 is CASAGTLIYGYTF. The CDR3 bases are TGTGCCAGTGCCGGGACTCTAATATATGGCTACACCTTC.

This clone was found a few times. The chain couples TRBV7-4 to TRBJ1-1; tentatively, D is TRBD1 (6 bases). This CDR3 has 13 amino acids. The germline V gene encodes CDR1 SGHVT and CDR2 SQSDAQ. Trimming took off 4 bases at V and 1 base at J, with 7 bases between the two ends. The CDR3 DNA reads as TGTGCCAGCAGCTGGGGGGCGAACACTGAAGCTTTCTTT. Residues: CASSWGANTEAFF.

The sample holds a few counts of this clone. The chain is built from TRBV6-8 and TRBJ1-2; D remains unclear. From germline, CDR1 is MNHGY and CDR2 SAAAGT. CDR3 length: 12 residues. V dropped 6 bases and J dropped 1 base, with 6 bases sitting between them. The DNA of the CDR3 is TGTGCCAGCAGATTGTTTAACTATGGCTACACCTTC. Translated, it gives CASRLFNYGYTF.

The chain is built from TRBV29-1 and TRBJ1-1; possibly TRBD1 for D (6 bases). The CDR3 is 13 residues long. With 3 bases removed from V and 5 bases from J, the gap between germline ends came to 13 bases. CDR1 is SQVTM, CDR2 ANQGSEA, per germline. CDR3 DNA: TGCAGCGTTGATGGCAGGGGAGAGACTGAAGCTTTCTTT. Amino acid sequence: CSVDGRGETEAFF.

V is TRBV15 and J is TRBJ2-7; TRBD1 matches 9 bases. J was trimmed by 3 bases and V by 5 bases; bases with no gene match: 8. This CDR3 contains 15 residues. Germline V gives CDR1 LNHNV, CDR2 YYDKDF (reference sequence). The CDR3 DNA sequence: TGTGCCACCAGCGAGCGGACAGGGGCCCTCTACGAGCAGTACTTC. This encodes CATSERTGALYEQYF.

The V gene is TRBV29-1, the J gene TRBJ2-3; weak D call: TRBD1 (5 bases). CDR1 is SQVTM and CDR2 is ANQGSEA in the germline V gene. The CDR3 runs to 12 residues. The CDR3 sequence is CTAKGATDTQYF. For the CDR3, the DNA is TGCACCGCAAAAGGGGCGACAGATACGCAGTATTTT.

This clone turned up a few times. This chain connects TRBV6-8 to TRBJ1-2; no reliable D call. From germline, CDR1 is MNHGY and CDR2 SAAAGT. The V end was cut by 5 bases, the J end by 3 bases, with 7 bases between. The CDR3 covers 12 residues. The CDR3 DNA reads TGTGCCAGCAGTCCTAACGACTATGGCTACACCTTC. Its protein is CASSPNDYGYTF.

V gene TRBV6-8 combines with J gene TRBJ2-2, with 9 bases that match TRBD2. Germline V gene data show CDR1 as MNHGY and CDR2 as SAAAGT. The CDR3 loop spans 17 amino acids. Trimming took 9 bases from V and 4 from J; bases not matched to a gene: 15. DNA of the CDR3: TGTGCCAGTCAGACCCGCACTGGACTAGCGACCACCGGGGAGCTGTTTTTT. It encodes CASQTRTGLATTGELFF.

The genes are TRBV30 and TRBJ2-7; D might be TRBD2 (5 bases). From germline, CDR1 is GTSNPN and CDR2 SVGIG (reference sequence). Trimming left V 8 bases short and J 5 bases short, with 22 bases between. The CDR3 consists of 14 residues. This chain's CDR3 is CAAARGSLDHEQYF. CDR3 nucleotides: TGTGCCGCCGCCCGGGGTAGCCTAGACCACGAGCAGTACTTC.

Only a few counts were recorded for this clone. The chain has TRBV29-1 and TRBJ2-7, with D perhaps TRBD2 (6 bases). V lost 5 bases to trimming and J lost 0 bases, with 11 bases between them. There are 13 residues in the CDR3. CDR1 is SQVTM and CDR2 is ANQGSEA in the germline V gene. DNA for the CDR3: TGCAGCGTTCAGCGGGCGAGCTCCTACGAGCAGTACTTC. It codes for CSVQRASSYEQYF.

By share of the sample, this clone is medium-sized. This sequence joins TRBV6-8 and TRBJ1-1; D is unclear. The germline V gene encodes CDR1 MNHGY and CDR2 SAAAGT. This CDR3 is built from 15 residues. V dropped 7 bases and J dropped 1 base, with 16 bases sitting between them. The CDR3 spells CASTRRTTSNTEAFF. CDR3 sequence (DNA): TGTGCCAGCACACGACGGACGACATCGAACACTGAAGCTTTCTTT.

This clone was observed a few times. The rearrangement links TRBV9 to TRBJ1-4; D unresolved. V lost 0 bases to trimming and J lost 0 bases, with 6 bases between them. From germline, CDR1 is SGDLS and CDR2 YYNGEE. The CDR3 sequence is 15 residues long. The CDR3 DNA is TGTGCCAGCAGCGTAGGTGGGACAACTAATGAAAAACTGTTTTTT. Amino acids: CASSVGGTTNEKLFF.

Relative to its sample, this clone is large. The genes are TRBV15 and TRBJ1-2; the D is unclear. Per the germline V gene, CDR1 is LNHNV and CDR2 is YYDKDF (reference sequence). The CDR3 extends over 16 amino acids. Trimming cost V 0 bases and J 6 bases, with 17 bases left between them. In DNA, the CDR3 is TGTGCCACCAGCAGAGATCTGAACAGTTGGCTTGATGGCTACACCTTC. Translation gives CATSRDLNSWLDGYTF.

Only a few counts were recorded for this clone. V and J are TRBV6-8 and TRBJ2-1, with 14 nucleotides matching TRBD2. The ends lost 5 bases at V and 7 bases at J; junction bases unmatched: 10. Germline V gives CDR1 MNHGY, CDR2 SAAAGT. The CDR3 length is 17 residues. Here the CDR3 DNA reads TGTGCCAGCAGTGACGATTTAGGACTAGCGGGAGGTAATGAGCAGTTCTTC. Protein product: CASSDDLGLAGGNEQFF.

In its sample, this clone ranks as medium-sized. V gene TRBV11-3 combines with J gene TRBJ1-6; D remains unclear. The CDR3 totals 17 residues. Germline CDR1 is SGHNT and CDR2 is YENEEA. V lost 5 bases, J lost 0 bases, and 14 bases lay in between. The DNA of the CDR3 is TGTGCCAGCAGCCATTACCCCACAGTCTCCTATAATTCACCCCTCCACTTT. Protein: CASSHYPTVSYNSPLHF.

The gene calls are TRBV18 and TRBJ1-5; D not certain. Germline V gives CDR1 KGHSH, CDR2 LQKENI. Trimming pared 1 base from V and 0 bases from J, leaving 4 bases between. The CDR3 length is 14 residues. The CDR3 here is CASSPRNSNQPQHF. The CDR3 nucleotides are TGTGCCAGCTCACCACGAAATAGCAATCAGCCCCAGCATTTT.

The count of this clone is one. The V and J genes are TRBV30 and TRBJ2-7; 7 bases map to TRBD2. Germline V CDR1 and CDR2: GTSNPN, SVGIG (reference sequence). V was clipped by 3 bases and J by 7 bases; unmatched bases: 6. CDR3 length: 12 residues. The CDR3 region has the DNA TGTGCCTGGAGCCTAGCGGTAGGGGAGCAGTACTTC. Residues: CAWSLAVGEQYF.

By its share, this clone is large. The genes are TRBV6-8 and TRBJ2-7; 10 bases are a match to TRBD1. This CDR3 comprises 15 residues. V trimming: 6 bases; J trimming: 2 bases; junction bases outside the gene matches: 7. Germline V gene data show CDR1 as MNHGY and CDR2 as SAAAGT. CDR3 nucleotides: TGTGCCAGCAGCCCTGGGACAGGGGAACCCTACGAGCAGTACTTC. Protein: CASSPGTGEPYEQYF.

The chain joins TRBV28 to TRBJ1-2; TRBD1 aligns across 9 bases. From germline, CDR1 is MDHEN and CDR2 SYDVKM. V gave up 5 bases and J gave up 6 bases; unmatched junction bases: 4. CDR3 length equals 13 residues. CDR3 DNA sequence: TGTGCCAGCAGTCCCACAGGGGGCAATGGCTACACCTTC. Amino acids: CASSPTGGNGYTF.

The chain has TRBV18 and TRBJ1-5; 7 bases fit TRBD1. CDR3 length: 16 residues. J lost 1 base, V lost 2 bases, and 5 bases had no gene match. CDR1 and CDR2 (germline): KGHSH, LQKENI. The chain's CDR3 is CASSPEQGISNQPQHF. In nucleotides, the CDR3 is TGTGCCAGCTCACCAGAACAGGGGATCAGCAATCAGCCCCAGCATTTT.

The chain employs TRBV28 and TRBJ1-4; no firm D call. Trimming removed 5 bases at V and 6 bases at J, with 16 bases between. Germline lookup yields CDR1 MDHEN and CDR2 SYDVKM. The CDR3 sequence is 15 residues long. In DNA form, the CDR3 reads TGTGCCAGCAGTGCGTACCGGGAGAGAGATGAAAAACTGTTTTTT. Its protein product is CASSAYRERDEKLFF.

This clone is labeled medium-sized. The chain recombines TRBV6-8 with TRBJ2-3, with 12 bases fitting TRBD2. The V gene end was trimmed by 2 bases and the J gene end by 9 bases; junction bases not matched to a gene: 12. Germline V CDR1 and CDR2: MNHGY, SAAAGT. This CDR3 has 17 residues. The CDR3 nucleotides read TGTGCCAGCAGTTACAGCGGACTAGCGGGGCAAAAGGGGACGCAGTATTTT. It encodes CASSYSGLAGQKGTQYF.

This clone showed up just a few times. The chain carries TRBV19 and TRBJ2-5; TRBD2 matches 15 bases. Germline loops: CDR1 LNHDA, CDR2 SQIVND (reference sequence). The CDR3 extends over 17 amino acids. V was clipped by 5 bases and J by 0 bases; unmatched bases: 4. CDR3 nucleotides: TGTGCCAGTAGTTCCGGACTAGCGGGGGGGTACCAAGAGACCCAGTACTTC. Translating it yields CASSSGLAGGYQETQYF.